These 20 T cell receptor beta chains originate from one sample sequenced in a study of T cells in Graves' hyperthyroidism and ophthalmopathy. RNA transcripts served as the template for amplifying TCR beta CDR3 regions. Using the HTBI primer set, a first-round RT-PCR was run on the TCR CDR3. TCRdb re-derived calls from the multiplex PCR reads in MiXCR, one entry per CDR3 protein. This table has over 250,000 distinct CDR3 sequences, about 20% appearing once. The sequencing sample was made of blood. Receptors were obtained from a man aged 25 to 45 with Graves' ophthalmopathy.

In its sample, this clonotype was seen a few times. This chain joins TRBV19 and TRBJ2-1; D is possibly TRBD2 (5 bases). CDR1 and CDR2 from the germline V gene are LNHDA and SQIVND (reference sequence). Deletions cut 7 bases from V and 5 bases from J, with 9 bases between. The CDR3 runs 12 residues. CDR3 residues: CASKGENNEQFF. CDR3 sequence (DNA): TGTGCCAGTAAGGGAGAGAACAATGAGCAGTTCTTC.

This clonotype was detected only a few times. The chain couples TRBV19 to TRBJ1-2, with TRBD1 as a possible D gene (6 bases). The germline V gene encodes CDR1 LNHDA and CDR2 SQIVND (reference sequence). The CDR3 consists of 14 residues. V lost 3 bases to trimming and J lost 8 bases, with 16 bases between them. CDR3 sequence (DNA): TGTGCCAGTAGTATTCCGGGACACCGCTGGGGCTACACCTTC. Translating gives CASSIPGHRWGYTF.

The V and J genes are TRBV20-1 and TRBJ2-1; 11 bases agree with TRBD2. V trimming: 0 bases; J trimming: 4 bases; junction bases outside the gene matches: 11. This CDR3 comprises 18 residues. Germline V gives CDR1 DFQATT, CDR2 SNEGSKA (reference sequence). The CDR3 DNA reads as TGCAGTGCTAGAGAGGGGGGACTAGCGGTTCTTTTGTACAATGAGCAGTTCTTC. As protein: CSAREGGLAVLLYNEQFF.

This clonotype was observed a few times. The V gene is TRBV12-3 or TRBV12-4, the J gene TRBJ2-3; TRBD2 is a possible D gene (6 bases). V dropped 6 bases and J dropped 3 bases, with 19 bases sitting between them. CDR3 size: 16 residues. CDR3 sequence: CASSPPGLKPTDTQYF. Written as DNA, the CDR3 is TGTGCCAGCAGCCCTCCGGGACTTAAGCCAACAGATACGCAGTATTTT.

V usage is TRBV6-1 and J usage is TRBJ1-5; D is possibly TRBD1 (5 bases). V was trimmed by 6 bases and J by 3 bases, leaving 12 bases between them. Per the germline V gene, CDR1 is MNHNS and CDR2 is SASEGT. The CDR3 extends over 14 amino acids. In DNA, the CDR3 is TGTGCCAGCAGAACAGGAGGCCTCAATCAGCCCCAGCATTTT. Translating it yields CASRTGGLNQPQHF.

The rearrangement joins TRBV19 to TRBJ2-7; TRBD1 aligns across 9 bases. Trimming removed 3 bases from V and 5 bases from J; junction bases left unmatched: 11. Per germline, CDR1 LNHDA and CDR2 SQIVND (reference sequence). The CDR3 totals 16 residues. The DNA for the CDR3 is TGTGCCAGTAGTATTCCGGGACAGGGTTTAGGGAACGAGCAGTACTTC. Translation: CASSIPGQGLGNEQYF.

V usage is TRBV11-1 and J usage is TRBJ2-1; 7 positions match TRBD2. Germline V CDR1 and CDR2: SGHAT, FQDESV (reference sequence). The ends lost 5 bases at V and 10 bases at J; junction bases unmatched: 11. The CDR3 has 14 amino acids. This chain's CDR3 is CASSPPGRAAEQFF. The CDR3 coding sequence is TGTGCCAGCAGCCCCCCTGGGAGGGCCGCGGAGCAGTTCTTC.

The V gene is TRBV10-3, the J gene TRBJ1-5; perhaps TRBD1 as D (6 bases). Deletions cut 8 bases from V and 11 bases from J, with 16 bases between. CDR3 length equals 12 residues. The germline CDR1 and CDR2 sequences are ENHRY and SYGVKD. CDR3 in amino acids: CAIGPQGSSQHF. CDR3 DNA: TGTGCCATCGGGCCGCAGGGGTCTTCCCAGCATTTT.

This clonotype appeared a few times. V and J are TRBV27 and TRBJ1-4; a possible D gene is TRBD1 (5 bases). Germline lookup yields CDR1 MNHEY and CDR2 SMNVEV (reference sequence). V was clipped by 1 base and J by 6 bases, with 18 bases between them. This CDR3 has 17 residues. The CDR3, as DNA: TGTGCCAGCAGTTTATACGCAGGGTGGGCCTTTGATGAAAAACTGTTTTTT. It specifies CASSLYAGWAFDEKLFF.

This clonotype was counted at least ten times. The chain couples TRBV7-9 to TRBJ1-1, with D maybe TRBD1 (5 bases). There are 15 residues in the CDR3. Deletions cut 1 base from V and 4 bases from J, with 13 bases between. Germline V gives CDR1 SEHNR, CDR2 FQNEAQ (reference sequence). DNA of the CDR3: TGTGCCAGCAGCTTAGGAGGGGCGAGTCGCACTGAAGCTTTCTTT. Its translation: CASSLGGASRTEAFF.

This clonotype was picked up a small number of times. The CDR3 nucleotides are TGTGCCAGCAGTCGAGGGACCACCGGGTCTCCATTCTCTGGGGCCAACGTCCTGACTTTC. It is translated as CASSRGTTGSPFSGANVLTF. V usage is TRBV13 and J usage is TRBJ2-6; D may be TRBD1 or TRBD2 (5 bases each). V was pared by 6 bases and J by 0 bases, with 24 bases between. Germline V lookup: CDR1 PRHDT, CDR2 FYEKMQ (reference sequence). This CDR3 spans 20 amino acids.

J is TRBJ1-5 and V is TRBV9; the match to TRBD1 covers 9 bases. The CDR3 is 15 amino acids. CDR1 and CDR2 from the germline V gene are SGDLS and YYNGEE. The V gene end was trimmed by 5 bases and the J gene end by 6 bases; junction bases not matched to a gene: 9. In DNA, the CDR3 is TGTGCCAGCAGTGCAAGACAGGGGGAAGCTCAGCCCCAGCATTTT. This encodes CASSARQGEAQPQHF.

The rearrangement joins TRBV29-1 to TRBJ2-7; no definite D call. CDR3 length: 13 amino acids. V lost 6 bases and J lost 3, with 15 bases in between. Germline CDR1 is SQVTM and CDR2 is ANQGSEA. Here the CDR3 DNA reads TGCAGCGTCCGAGGTCTAAGCAGCTACGAGCAGTACTTC. Translating gives CSVRGLSSYEQYF.

This clonotype has a handful of counts. The chain couples TRBV20-1 to TRBJ1-1; D might be TRBD1 (6 bases). Per germline, CDR1 DFQATT and CDR2 SNEGSKA (reference sequence). The CDR3 has 15 amino acids. V was clipped by 5 bases and J by 0 bases, with 16 bases between them. The CDR3 loop is CSARPGGAMNTEAFF. CDR3 coding DNA: TGCAGTGCTCGACCGGGGGGCGCGATGAACACTGAAGCTTTCTTT.

In its sample, this clonotype was seen many times. The V gene is TRBV11-3, the J gene TRBJ2-5, with 8 bases that match TRBD1. Unmatched junction bases numbered 2, after V lost 4 bases and J lost 1 base. In germline, CDR1 is SGHNT, CDR2 YENEEA. The CDR3 is 14 residues long. The CDR3 here is CASSWGQVQETQYF. DNA of the CDR3: TGTGCCAGCAGCTGGGGACAGGTCCAAGAGACCCAGTACTTC.

This clonotype was seen at least ten times. V usage is TRBV12-3 or TRBV12-4 and J usage is TRBJ1-1; perhaps TRBD1 as D (5 bases). The CDR3 totals 15 residues. V lost 3 bases and J lost 8, with 19 bases in between. CDR3: CASSLWGGRSGEAFF. In DNA, the CDR3 is TGTGCCAGCAGTTTGTGGGGGGGACGGTCCGGCGAAGCTTTCTTT.

Relative to its sample, this clonotype is large. The chain uses TRBV29-1 and TRBJ2-7, with D unclear. V was pared by 5 bases and J by 3 bases, with 8 bases between. This CDR3 is built from 11 residues. Germline assignment: CDR1 SQVTM and CDR2 ANQGSEA. The CDR3 region has the DNA TGCAGCGTTATATCGGTCTACGAGCAGTACTTC. Translation gives CSVISVYEQYF.

The DNA for the CDR3 is TGTGCCAGCAGCCAAGGACGCGGGCAGGCCCAAGAGACCCAGTACTTC. This gives the protein CASSQGRGQAQETQYF. V and J are TRBV4-2 and TRBJ2-5; TRBD2 is a possible D gene (5 bases). The CDR3 loop spans 16 amino acids. CDR1 is LGHNA, CDR2 YNFKEQ, per germline. The V end lost 1 base, the J end lost 1 base, and 13 bases lay between the germline ends.

J is TRBJ2-3 and V is TRBV5-1; D uncertain. The CDR3 is 13 amino acids. The germline V gene encodes CDR1 SGHRS and CDR2 YFSETQ. The germline V and J ends were trimmed by 2 bases and 7 bases, with 11 bases remaining between them. CDR3 region: CASSFGEFNTQYF. The CDR3 DNA reads TGCGCCAGCAGCTTTGGAGAGTTCAATACGCAGTATTTT.

V is TRBV19 and J is TRBJ2-1; 7 nucleotides agree with TRBD2. The germline V gene encodes CDR1 LNHDA and CDR2 SQIVND (reference sequence). The CDR3 totals 14 residues. Trimming removed 3 bases from V and 6 bases from J; junction bases left unmatched: 5. The chain's CDR3 is CASSIGGSFNEQFF. The CDR3 nucleotides are TGTGCCAGTAGTATTGGCGGGAGCTTCAATGAGCAGTTCTTC.